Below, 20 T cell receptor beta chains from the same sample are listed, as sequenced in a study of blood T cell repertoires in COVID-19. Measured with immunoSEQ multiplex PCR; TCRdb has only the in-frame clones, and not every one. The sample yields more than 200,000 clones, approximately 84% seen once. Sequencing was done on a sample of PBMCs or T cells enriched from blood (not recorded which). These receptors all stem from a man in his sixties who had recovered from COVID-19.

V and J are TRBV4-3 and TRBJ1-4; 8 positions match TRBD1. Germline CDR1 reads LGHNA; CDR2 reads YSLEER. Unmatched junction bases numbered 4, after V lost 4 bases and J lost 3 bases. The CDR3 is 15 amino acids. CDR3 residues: CASSRGTGSNEKLFF. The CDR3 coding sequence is TGCGCCAGCAGCCGGGGGACAGGCTCTAATGAAAAACTGTTTTTT.

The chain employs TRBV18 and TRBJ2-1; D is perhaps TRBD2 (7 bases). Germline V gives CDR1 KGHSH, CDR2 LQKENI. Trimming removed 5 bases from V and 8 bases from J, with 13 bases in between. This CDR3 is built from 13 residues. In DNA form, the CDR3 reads TGTGCCAGCTCATTGGGGGGGGCCGATGAGCAGTTCTTC. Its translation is CASSLGGADEQFF.

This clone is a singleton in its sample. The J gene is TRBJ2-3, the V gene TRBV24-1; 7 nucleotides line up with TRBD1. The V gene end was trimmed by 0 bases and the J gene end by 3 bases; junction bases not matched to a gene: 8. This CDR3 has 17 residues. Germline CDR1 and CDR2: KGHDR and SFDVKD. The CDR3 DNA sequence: TGTGCCACCAGTGATTTGGGAAGTGGGACAGATACAGATACGCAGTATTTT. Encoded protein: CATSDLGSGTDTDTQYF.

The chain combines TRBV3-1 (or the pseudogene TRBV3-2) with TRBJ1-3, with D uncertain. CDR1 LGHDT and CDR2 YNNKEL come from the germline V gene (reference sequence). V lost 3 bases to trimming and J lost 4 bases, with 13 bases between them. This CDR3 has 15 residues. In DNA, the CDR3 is TGTGCCAGCAGCCAGACCGAGACATCGGGAAACACCATATATTTT. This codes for CASSQTETSGNTIYF.

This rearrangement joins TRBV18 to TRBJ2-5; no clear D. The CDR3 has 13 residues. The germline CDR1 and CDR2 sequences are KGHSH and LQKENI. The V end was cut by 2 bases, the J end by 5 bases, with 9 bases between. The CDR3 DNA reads TGTGCCAGCTCACCAAACTTTGCGGAGACCCAGTACTTC. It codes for CASSPNFAETQYF.

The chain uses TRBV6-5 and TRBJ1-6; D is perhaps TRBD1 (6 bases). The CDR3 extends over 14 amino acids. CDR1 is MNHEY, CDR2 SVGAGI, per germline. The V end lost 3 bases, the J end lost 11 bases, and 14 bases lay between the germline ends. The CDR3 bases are TGTGCCAGCAGTTATAGAACAGGGAAAGCACCCCTCCACTTT. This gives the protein CASSYRTGKAPLHF.

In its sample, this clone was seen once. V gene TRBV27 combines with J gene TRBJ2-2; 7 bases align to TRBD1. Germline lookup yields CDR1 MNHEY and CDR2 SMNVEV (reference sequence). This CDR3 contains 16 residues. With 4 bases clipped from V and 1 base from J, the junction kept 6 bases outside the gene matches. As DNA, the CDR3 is TGTGCCAGCAGTTCGATGACAGGGAAGAACACCGGGGAGCTGTTTTTT. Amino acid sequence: CASSSMTGKNTGELFF.

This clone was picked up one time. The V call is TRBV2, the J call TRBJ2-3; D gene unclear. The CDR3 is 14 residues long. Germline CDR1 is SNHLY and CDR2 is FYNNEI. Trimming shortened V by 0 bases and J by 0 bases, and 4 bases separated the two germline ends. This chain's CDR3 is CASSEAASTDTQYF. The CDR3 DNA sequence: TGTGCCAGCAGTGAAGCGGCTAGCACAGATACGCAGTATTTT.

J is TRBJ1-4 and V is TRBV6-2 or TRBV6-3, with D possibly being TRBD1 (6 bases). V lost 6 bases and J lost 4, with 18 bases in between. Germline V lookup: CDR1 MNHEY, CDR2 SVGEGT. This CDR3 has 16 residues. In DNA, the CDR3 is TGTGCCAGCAGCCCCACCCGGACAGCAGTTAATGAAAAACTGTTTTTT. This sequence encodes CASSPTRTAVNEKLFF.

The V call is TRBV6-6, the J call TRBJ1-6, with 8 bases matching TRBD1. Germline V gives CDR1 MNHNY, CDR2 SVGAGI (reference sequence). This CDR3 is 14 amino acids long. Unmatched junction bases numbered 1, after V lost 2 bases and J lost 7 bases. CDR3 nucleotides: TGTGCCAGCAGTTACCGGGACAGGAATTCACCCCTCCACTTT. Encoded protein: CASSYRDRNSPLHF.

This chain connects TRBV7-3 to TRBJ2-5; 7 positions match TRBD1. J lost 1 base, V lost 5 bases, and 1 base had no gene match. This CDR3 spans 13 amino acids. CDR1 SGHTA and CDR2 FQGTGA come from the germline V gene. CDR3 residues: CASSRTGQETQYF. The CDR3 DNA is TGTGCCAGCAGCCGGACAGGCCAAGAGACCCAGTACTTC.

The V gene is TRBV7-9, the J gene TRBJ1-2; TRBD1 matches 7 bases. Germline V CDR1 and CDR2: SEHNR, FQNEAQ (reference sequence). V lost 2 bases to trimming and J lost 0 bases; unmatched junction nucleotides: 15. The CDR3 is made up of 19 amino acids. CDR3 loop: CASSLSYSLDRPANYGYTF. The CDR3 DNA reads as TGTGCCAGCAGCTTAAGTTACTCGCTGGACAGGCCTGCTAACTATGGCTACACCTTC. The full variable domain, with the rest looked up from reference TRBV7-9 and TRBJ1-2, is DTGVSQNPRHKITKRGQNVTFRCDPISEHNRLYWYRQTLGQGPEFLTYFQNEAQLEKSRLLSDRFSAERPKGSFSTLEIQRTEQGDSAMYLCASSLSYSLDRPANYGYTFGSGTRLTVV.

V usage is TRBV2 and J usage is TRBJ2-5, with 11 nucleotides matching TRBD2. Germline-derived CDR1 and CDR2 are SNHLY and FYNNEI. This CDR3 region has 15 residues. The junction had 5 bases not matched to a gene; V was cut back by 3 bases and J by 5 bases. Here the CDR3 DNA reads TGTGCCAGCAGTGAGGGACTAGCGGTGGGGGAGACCCAGTACTTC. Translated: CASSEGLAVGETQYF.

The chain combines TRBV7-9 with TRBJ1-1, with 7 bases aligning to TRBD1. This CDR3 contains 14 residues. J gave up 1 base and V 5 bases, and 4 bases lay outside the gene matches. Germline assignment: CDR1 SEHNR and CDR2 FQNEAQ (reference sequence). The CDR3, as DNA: TGTGCCAGCAGCCCGGACAGGTGGAACACTGAAGCTTTCTTT. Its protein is CASSPDRWNTEAFF.

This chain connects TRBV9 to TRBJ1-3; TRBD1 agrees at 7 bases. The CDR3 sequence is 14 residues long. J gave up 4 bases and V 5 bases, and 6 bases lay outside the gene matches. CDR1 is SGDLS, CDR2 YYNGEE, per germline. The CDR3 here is CASSQTGAGNTIYF. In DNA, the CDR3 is TGTGCCAGCAGTCAAACAGGGGCAGGAAACACCATATATTTT. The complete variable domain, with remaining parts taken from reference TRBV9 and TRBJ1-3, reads DSGVTQTPKHLITATGQRVTLRCSPRSGDLSVYWYQQSLDQGLQFLIQYYNGEERAKGNILERFSAQQFPDLHSELNLSSLELGDSALYFCASSQTGAGNTIYFGEGSWLTVV.

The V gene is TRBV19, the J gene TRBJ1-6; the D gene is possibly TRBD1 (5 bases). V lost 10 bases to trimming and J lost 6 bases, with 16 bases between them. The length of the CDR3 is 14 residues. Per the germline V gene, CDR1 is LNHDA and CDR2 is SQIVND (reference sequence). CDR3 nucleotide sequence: TGTGCCACCCAAGGCGGGACTGGTAATTCACCCCTCCACTTT. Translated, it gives CATQGGTGNSPLHF.

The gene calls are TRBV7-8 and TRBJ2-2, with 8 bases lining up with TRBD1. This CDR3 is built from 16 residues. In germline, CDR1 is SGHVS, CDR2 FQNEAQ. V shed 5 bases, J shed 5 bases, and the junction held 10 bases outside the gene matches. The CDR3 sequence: CASSPPRTGWTGELFF. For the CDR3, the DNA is TGTGCCAGCAGCCCCCCCCGGACAGGGTGGACCGGGGAGCTGTTTTTT. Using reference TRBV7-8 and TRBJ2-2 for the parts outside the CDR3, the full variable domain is GAGVSQSPRYKVAKRGQDVALRCDPISGHVSLFWYQQALGQGPEFLTYFQNEAQLDKSGLPSDRFFAERPEGSVSTLKIQRTQQEDSAVYLCASSPPRTGWTGELFFGEGSRLTVL.

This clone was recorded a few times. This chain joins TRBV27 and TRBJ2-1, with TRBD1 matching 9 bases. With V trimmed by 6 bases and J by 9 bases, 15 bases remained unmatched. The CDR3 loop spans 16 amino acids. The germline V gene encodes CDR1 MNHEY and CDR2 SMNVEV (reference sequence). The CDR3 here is CASRSSGTGQVGEQFF. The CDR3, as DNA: TGTGCCAGCAGATCCTCCGGGACAGGGCAAGTAGGTGAGCAGTTCTTC.

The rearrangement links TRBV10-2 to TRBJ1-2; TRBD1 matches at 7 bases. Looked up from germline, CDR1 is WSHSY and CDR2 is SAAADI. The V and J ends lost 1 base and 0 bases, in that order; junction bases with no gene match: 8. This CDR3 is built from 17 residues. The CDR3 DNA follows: TGCGCCAGCAGTGAGTGGAGAGGGGGCCGTGCTAACTATGGCTACACCTTC. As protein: CASSEWRGGRANYGYTF.

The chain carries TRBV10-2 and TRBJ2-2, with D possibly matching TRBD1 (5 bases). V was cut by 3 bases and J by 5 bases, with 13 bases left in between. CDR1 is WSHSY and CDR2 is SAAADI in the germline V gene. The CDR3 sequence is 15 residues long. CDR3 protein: CASSETPTGTGELFF. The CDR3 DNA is TGCGCCAGCAGTGAAACCCCCACAGGAACCGGGGAGCTGTTTTTT.